A selection of T cell receptor beta chains follows, all from one sample in a study of T cell responses to AZD1222 COVID-19 vaccine. Produced via immunoSEQ multiplex PCR; TCRdb's table is partial and in-frame only. Of some 130,000 clones listed, around nine tenths are singletons. Specimen: peripheral blood, collected on day 0 of AZD1222 vaccination. The receptors come from an adult in good health. The CDR3 runs from the conserved cysteine through the conserved F or W. The D gene is left open where the match is weak. Expanded clones get a size class; other rows say once, few or many, or leave the size out.

j_call	clone_size	d_call	v_call	cdr3_aa	cdr3_nt
TRBJ2-3	.	.	TRBV7-2	CASSSFSGTTDTQYF	TGTGCCAGCAGCTCCTTCAGCGGAACCACAGATACGCAGTATTTT
TRBJ1-3	.	.	TRBV19	CATQMAHSGDATIYF	TGTGCCACCCAAATGGCTCATTCGGGCGATGCCACCATATATTTT
TRBJ2-1	.	.	TRBV7-9	CASSLNEEQFF	TGTGCCAGCAGCTTAAATGAGGAGCAGTTCTTC
TRBJ2-7	once	.	TRBV3-1/TRBV3-2	CASSQTGHEQYF	TGTGCCAGCAGCCAAACAGGTCATGAGCAGTACTTC
TRBJ2-1	.	.	TRBV4-3	CASSQEAPGNEQFF	TGCGCCAGCAGCCAAGAGGCACCCGGCAATGAGCAGTTCTTC
TRBJ2-5	.	.	TRBV28	CASDKGSGPPPYF	TGTGCCAGCGATAAGGGCTCTGGCCCCCCTCCGTACTTC
TRBJ1-6	.	TRBD1	TRBV7-2	CASSLGTGGRNSPLHF	TGTGCCAGCAGCTTGGGGACAGGGGGCAGGAATTCACCCCTCCACTTT
TRBJ1-4	.	.	TRBV6-5	CASSSGRGEKLFF	TGTGCCAGCAGTAGCGGACGGGGGGAAAAACTGTTTTTT
TRBJ2-5	.	.	TRBV15	CATSRVARIQETQYF	TGTGCCACCAGCAGAGTGGCCAGGATCCAAGAGACCCAGTACTTC
TRBJ1-2	.	.	TRBV27	CASSIWGRGYTF	TGTGCCAGCTCGATATGGGGCCGGGGCTACACCTTC
TRBJ2-7	.	TRBD1	TRBV5-1	CASSFGTVYEQYF	TGCGCCAGCAGCTTTGGGACAGTCTACGAGCAGTACTTC
TRBJ2-7	.	.	TRBV4-3	CASSQGRSNEQYF	TGCGCCAGCAGCCAGGGGCGGTCAAACGAGCAGTACTTC
TRBJ2-5	.	TRBD2	TRBV19	CASSAVAGGYQETQYF	TGTGCCAGTAGTGCCGTAGCGGGAGGGTACCAAGAGACCCAGTACTTC